Following are 22 T cell receptor beta chains from one sample sequenced in a study of T cell responses to AZD1222 COVID-19 vaccine. TCRdb's table, derived via immunoSEQ multiplex PCR, lists solely in-frame clones and lacks some. The sample carries about 100,000 clones, nearly 90% recorded once. The starting material was peripheral blood, obtained 28 days after the second AZD1222 dose. These receptors all stem from an adult who received the AZD1222 COVID-19 vaccine.

This clone has a handful of counts. The chain combines TRBV18 with TRBJ1-6, with D perhaps matching TRBD1 (5 bases). The CDR3 totals 15 residues. V was trimmed by 0 bases and J by 7 bases, leaving 10 bases between them. CDR1 KGHSH and CDR2 LQKENI come from the germline V gene. The CDR3, as DNA: TGTGCCAGCTCACCACCGGGGGGTGCGAATTCACCCCTCCACTTT. Translation gives CASSPPGGANSPLHF.

The rearrangement joins TRBV6-5 to TRBJ1-3, with a possible D match to TRBD1 (5 bases). Germline values: CDR1 MNHEY, CDR2 SVGAGI. V dropped 6 bases and J dropped 0 bases, with 12 bases sitting between them. CDR3 length: 15 residues. CDR3 protein: CASSLPGGSGNTIYF. As DNA, the CDR3 is TGTGCCAGCAGCCTGCCTGGGGGCTCTGGAAACACCATATATTTT.

The V gene is TRBV19, the J gene TRBJ2-1; TRBD1 is a possible D gene (5 bases). The CDR3 is 16 residues long. With 7 bases removed from V and 5 bases from J, the gap between germline ends came to 21 bases. Germline V gene data show CDR1 as LNHDA and CDR2 as SQIVND (reference sequence). Here the CDR3 DNA reads TGTGCCAGTATTGGCGACAGCCGCATTGCGAACAATGAGCAGTTCTTC. Amino acids: CASIGDSRIANNEQFF.

The chain employs TRBV12-3 or TRBV12-4 and TRBJ1-3, with a weak D call TRBD1 (5 bases). V lost 6 bases and J lost 9, with 12 bases in between. This CDR3 has 12 residues. The CDR3 region is CASSSQGGTIYF. The CDR3 DNA reads as TGTGCCAGCAGCTCGCAGGGAGGCACCATATATTTT.

This clone was seen a single time. This chain links TRBV5-1 with TRBJ1-1; D unclear. The germline gives CDR1 SGHRS, CDR2 YFSETQ. V dropped 5 bases and J dropped 0 bases, with 8 bases sitting between them. The CDR3 consists of 13 residues. The CDR3 region is CASRGLMNTEAFF. The CDR3 nucleotides read TGCGCCAGCAGGGGCCTCATGAACACTGAAGCTTTCTTT.

The J gene is TRBJ1-1, the V gene TRBV2, with D tentatively TRBD1 (6 bases). CDR1 and CDR2 (germline): SNHLY, FYNNEI. V was trimmed by 3 bases and J by 6 bases, leaving 14 bases between them. This CDR3 has 14 residues. The CDR3 DNA follows: TGTGCCAGCAGTGAGGGGGGCGCGACTTCTGAAGCTTTCTTT. This codes for CASSEGGATSEAFF.

The rearrangement uses TRBV28 and TRBJ1-2; D is unclear. The CDR3 totals 13 residues. V was pared by 4 bases and J by 4 bases, with 10 bases between. The germline V gene has CDR1 MDHEN and CDR2 SYDVKM. The CDR3 DNA follows: TGTGCCAGCAGTTCAGGCCAGCTCTATGGCTACACCTTC. It yields the protein CASSSGQLYGYTF.

The chain couples TRBV5-1 to TRBJ2-6; TRBD1 matches 7 bases. CDR1 is SGHRS, CDR2 YFSETQ, per germline. Germline trimming cut 0 bases from V and 1 base from J; bases unmatched to any gene: 7. This CDR3 region has 18 residues. The chain's CDR3 is CASSLGRGPVSGANVLTF. CDR3 nucleotides: TGCGCCAGCAGCTTGGGAAGGGGGCCGGTGTCTGGGGCCAACGTCCTGACTTTC.

This chain uses TRBV5-1 with TRBJ2-1; D remains ambiguous. The V end was cut by 0 bases, the J end by 1 base, with 2 bases between. This CDR3 has 13 amino acids. Germline-derived CDR1 and CDR2 are SGHRS and YFSETQ. The CDR3 region is CASSLASYNEQFF. Here the CDR3 DNA reads TGCGCCAGCAGCTTGGCATCCTACAATGAGCAGTTCTTC.

The chain is built from TRBV6-5 and TRBJ1-6; tentative D call: TRBD1 (5 bases). Trimming cost V 6 bases and J 14 bases, with 14 bases left between them. Germline V gene sequence: CDR1 MNHEY, CDR2 SVGAGI. The CDR3 is made up of 12 amino acids. The CDR3 region is CASRGPAVALHF. The CDR3 region has the DNA TGTGCCAGCAGGGGACCCGCAGTGGCCCTCCACTTT.

The V and J genes are TRBV4-2 and TRBJ2-7; D call uncertain. Deletions cut 0 bases from V and 2 bases from J, with 11 bases between. This CDR3 comprises 15 residues. CDR1 LGHNA and CDR2 YNFKEQ come from the germline V gene. The CDR3 nucleotides read TGTGCCAGCAGCCAAGAAAGACAACGACCCTACGAGCAGTACTTC. Residues: CASSQERQRPYEQYF.

This rearrangement joins TRBV18 to TRBJ1-1, with D possibly TRBD1 on 5 matching bases. Trimming removed 5 bases at V and 5 bases at J, with 18 bases between. CDR1 KGHSH and CDR2 LQKENI come from the germline V gene. The CDR3 is made up of 15 amino acids. This chain's CDR3 is CASSTRGAWGTEAFF. The CDR3 coding sequence is TGTGCCAGCTCAACTCGAGGAGCCTGGGGGACTGAAGCTTTCTTT.

The chain uses TRBV21-1 and TRBJ2-5; the table assigns TRBD2, which was not confirmed against the DNA. TRBV21-1 is deemed a pseudogene. The length of the CDR3 is 13 residues. In DNA form, the CDR3 reads TGTGCCAGCAACCTCCGAGGGTCGGAGACCCAGTACTTC. Translation: CASNLRGSETQYF.

The rearrangement links TRBV28 to TRBJ1-4; no definite D call. Germline V gene lookup returns CDR1 MDHEN and CDR2 SYDVKM. This CDR3 is 15 amino acids long. The ends were cut back, 4 bases at V and 0 bases at J, with 9 bases in the middle. In DNA, the CDR3 is TGTGCCAGCAGTTCTCCTACTGCAACTAATGAAAAACTGTTTTTT. As protein: CASSSPTATNEKLFF.

The chain recombines TRBV3-1 (or the pseudogene TRBV3-2) with TRBJ2-2; D unclear. Per the germline V gene, CDR1 is LGHDT and CDR2 is YNNKEL (reference sequence). There are 14 residues in the CDR3. V was clipped by 3 bases and J by 5 bases, with 10 bases between them. This CDR3 reads CASSHSPLTGELFF. The CDR3 DNA sequence: TGTGCCAGCAGCCACTCCCCGCTAACCGGGGAGCTGTTTTTT.

This clone has just one count. The chain carries TRBV5-1 and TRBJ1-5; tentative D call: TRBD1 (5 bases). This CDR3 is built from 14 residues. Germline-derived CDR1 and CDR2 are SGHRS and YFSETQ. V gave up 4 bases and J gave up 3 bases, with 11 bases separating them. CDR3 sequence (DNA): TGCGCCAGCAGCGCAGACAGCCCCAATCAGCCCCAGCATTTT. Encoded protein: CASSADSPNQPQHF.

The J gene is TRBJ1-1, the V gene TRBV18; D is unclear. The CDR3 is made up of 13 amino acids. Trimming cost V 3 bases and J 5 bases, with 10 bases left between them. CDR1 and CDR2 from the germline V gene are KGHSH and LQKENI. CDR3 protein: CASSPSRGTEAFF. CDR3 coding DNA: TGTGCCAGCTCACCTTCCCGGGGTACTGAAGCTTTCTTT. Filled out from reference TRBV18 and TRBJ1-1, the complete variable domain reads NAGVMQNPRHLVRRRGQEARLRCSPMKGHSHVYWYRQLPEEGLKFMVYLQKENIIDESGMPKERFSAEFPKEGPSILRIQQVVRGDSAAYFCASSPSRGTEAFFGQGTRLTVV.

The gene calls are TRBV2 and TRBJ2-3, with no clear D. Germline CDR1 and CDR2: SNHLY and FYNNEI. Trimming removed 5 bases at V and 3 bases at J, with 18 bases between. The CDR3 runs 16 residues. CDR3 sequence: CASSPPGSQRTDTQYF. The CDR3 DNA reads as TGTGCCAGCAGTCCCCCGGGCTCTCAGAGGACAGATACGCAGTATTTT.

The chain links TRBV28 to TRBJ1-5, with 9 bases that match TRBD1. After removal of 6 bases from V and 2 bases from J, the junction contained 11 bases not matched to a gene. Germline assignment: CDR1 MDHEN and CDR2 SYDVKM. The CDR3 is 17 amino acids. The CDR3 sequence: CASSLQGAWDGNQPQHF. DNA of the CDR3: TGTGCCAGCAGCTTACAGGGGGCTTGGGATGGCAATCAGCCCCAGCATTTT. Filled out from reference TRBV28 and TRBJ1-5, the complete variable domain reads DVKVTQSSRYLVKRTGEKVFLECVQDMDHENMFWYRQDPGLGLRLIYFSYDVKMKEKGDIPEGYSVSREKKERFSLILESASTNQTSMYLCASSLQGAWDGNQPQHFGDGTRLSIL.

The chain employs TRBV7-9 and TRBJ1-1, with TRBD1 as a possible D gene (6 bases). Germline-derived CDR1 and CDR2 are SEHNR and FQNEAQ (reference sequence). V dropped 3 bases and J dropped 2 bases, with 10 bases sitting between them. The CDR3 covers 14 residues. For the CDR3, the DNA is TGTGCCAGCAGCTTGGACAGCCCAAACACTGAAGCTTTCTTT. It specifies CASSLDSPNTEAFF.

The rearrangement uses TRBV6-5 and TRBJ1-2; tentative D call: TRBD1 (6 bases). Germline CDR1 is MNHEY and CDR2 is SVGAGI. The CDR3 is 14 residues long. V was trimmed by 0 bases and J by 7 bases, leaving 12 bases between them. In DNA, the CDR3 is TGTGCCAGCAGTTACTCGAGAAGGGGGTCTGGCTACACCTTC. It yields the protein CASSYSRRGSGYTF.

The rearrangement links TRBV7-8 to TRBJ2-2, with D unresolved. Germline lookup yields CDR1 SGHVS and CDR2 FQNEAQ. Trimming stripped 1 base from V and 2 bases from J, with 14 bases between. The CDR3 is made up of 17 amino acids. CDR3 loop: CASSLVLLPSNTGELFF. CDR3 sequence (DNA): TGTGCCAGCAGCTTAGTCTTATTACCGAGTAACACCGGGGAGCTGTTTTTT.